This TCR beta chain appears in the sequencing data of a study of technical replicates of blood from several donors. TCRdb's copy holds only in-frame clones and misses some; the assay was immunoSEQ multiplex PCR. The sample carries under 110,000 clones, 96% recorded once. V lost 9 bases to trimming and J lost 0 bases, with 14 bases between them. The length of the CDR3 is 15 residues. From germline, CDR1 is MNHNS and CDR2 SASEGT. The rearrangement joins TRBV6-1 to TRBJ1-4; D gene unclear. The TCR comes from a human donor in good health. The material sequenced was T cells isolated from PBMCs. CDR3 in amino acids: CASNGASATNEKLFF. The CDR3 region has the DNA TGTGCCAGTAATGGAGCGAGTGCAACTAATGAAAAACTGTTTTTT.